Shown below are 16 T cell receptor beta chains from a single sample sequenced in a study of Ad26.COV2.S vaccination and SARS-CoV-2 variants. Only in-frame clones appear in the TCRdb table, and some are missing; sequencing was by immunoSEQ multiplex PCR. Among 380,000 or so clones, about 89% were seen once, and the ten largest hold around 4.5%. Documented treatment: roughly 18 received Ad26.COV2.S at low or high dose, single or two shots; several received placebo; per-sample allocation not given. Material that was analyzed had been drawn on day 63 after the first vaccine or placebo injection. Specimen: peripheral blood, collected in a trial of Ad26.COV2.S vaccine versus placebo. These receptors originate from a person between 18 and 60 years old who received the Ad26.COV2.S COVID-19 vaccine or a placebo.

The chain joins TRBV5-4 to TRBJ2-3, with unresolved D. There are 15 residues in the CDR3. Per the germline V gene, CDR1 is SGHNT and CDR2 is YYREEE (reference sequence). With 2 bases removed from V and 0 bases from J, the gap between germline ends came to 10 bases. CDR3: CASSFGQASTDTQYF. The CDR3 coding sequence is TGTGCCAGCAGCTTTGGTCAGGCTAGCACAGATACGCAGTATTTT.

For the CDR3, the DNA is TGTGCCAGCAGCCACTCACTAGCGGGAGGGTACGAGCAGTACTTC. Translation: CASSHSLAGGYEQYF. This rearrangement joins TRBV9 to TRBJ2-7; 13 bases match TRBD2. Losses at the gene ends were 4 bases for V and 4 bases for J; bases not matched to a gene: 5. Germline values: CDR1 SGDLS, CDR2 YYNGEE. The CDR3 totals 15 residues.

The DNA for the CDR3 is TGTGCCAGCAGCTTGGCCGTACGGGGGGGCTCCTACAATGAGCAGTTCTTC. It is translated as CASSLAVRGGSYNEQFF. The rearrangement links TRBV5-4 to TRBJ2-1; 8 bases map to TRBD2. Germline CDR1 and CDR2: SGHNT and YYREEE (reference sequence). The CDR3 has 17 amino acids. The V gene end was trimmed by 0 bases and the J gene end by 0 bases; junction bases not matched to a gene: 5.

The chain has TRBV13 and TRBJ2-3; 10 bases match TRBD1. With V trimmed by 5 bases and J by 4 bases, 0 bases remained unmatched. The CDR3 totals 13 residues. The germline gives CDR1 PRHDT, CDR2 FYEKMQ (reference sequence). This CDR3 is CASSGQGADTQYF. The CDR3 nucleotides read TGTGCCAGCAGCGGACAGGGGGCAGATACGCAGTATTTT.

The CDR3, as DNA: TGTGCCAGCAGCCAAACCACAGGGGACCCCTACGAGCAGTACTTC. Translation: CASSQTTGDPYEQYF. V gene TRBV14 combines with J gene TRBJ2-7, with 7 bases fitting TRBD1. CDR3 length: 15 residues. Germline assignment: CDR1 SGHDN and CDR2 FVKESK. Trimming removed 2 bases from V and 2 bases from J; junction bases left unmatched: 6.

The chain uses TRBV5-6 and TRBJ2-2, with 9 positions matching TRBD1. V dropped 1 base and J dropped 4; count of bases not matched to a gene: 2. The CDR3 runs 15 residues. Germline V CDR1 and CDR2: SGHDT, YYEEEE. The CDR3: CASSLWDRATGELFF. CDR3 DNA sequence: TGTGCCAGCAGCTTGTGGGACAGGGCCACCGGGGAGCTGTTTTTT.

V gene TRBV5-1 combines with J gene TRBJ1-4; TRBD1 might be the D (6 bases). CDR3 length: 14 residues. CDR1 and CDR2 (germline): SGHRS, YFSETQ. V shed 4 bases and J shed 5 bases, with 12 bases lying between them. The CDR3 loop is CASSKLGANEKLFF. CDR3 nucleotides: TGCGCCAGCAGCAAACTGGGGGCAAATGAAAAACTGTTTTTT.

This clone has only a few counts. The CDR3 here is CASRVIGSNQPQHF. As DNA, the CDR3 is TGTGCCAGTAGGGTGATAGGTAGCAATCAGCCCCAGCATTTT. This sequence joins TRBV19 and TRBJ1-5; D is undetermined. V shed 6 bases and J shed 0 bases, with 9 bases lying between them. Per the germline V gene, CDR1 is LNHDA and CDR2 is SQIVND (reference sequence). The CDR3 runs 14 residues.

The CDR3 region is CASSVASGIGDEQFF. In DNA, the CDR3 is TGTGCCAGCAGCGTAGCCAGCGGGATAGGGGATGAGCAGTTCTTC. J is TRBJ2-1 and V is TRBV9, with TRBD2 identical over 7 bases. CDR1 is SGDLS and CDR2 is YYNGEE in the germline V gene. This CDR3 region has 15 residues. V shed 0 bases and J 8 bases; nucleotides not matched to a gene: 8. Full variable domain (outside the CDR3, taken from reference TRBV9 and TRBJ2-1): DSGVTQTPKHLITATGQRVTLRCSPRSGDLSVYWYQQSLDQGLQFLIQYYNGEERAKGNILERFSAQQFPDLHSELNLSSLELGDSALYFCASSVASGIGDEQFFGPGTRLTVL.

The count of this clone is one. The rearrangement joins TRBV10-2 to TRBJ1-2; D is ambiguous. The ends were cut back, 2 bases at V and 4 bases at J, with 8 bases in the middle. The CDR3 sequence is 13 residues long. The germline gives CDR1 WSHSY, CDR2 SAAADI. CDR3 sequence reads: CASSEVGIYGYTF. For the CDR3, the DNA is TGCGCCAGCAGTGAGGTAGGGATCTATGGCTACACCTTC.

The rearrangement joins TRBV3-1 (or the pseudogene TRBV3-2) to TRBJ2-1; a possible D gene is TRBD2 (5 bases). This CDR3 has 15 residues. Trimming removed 3 bases from V and 5 bases from J, with 14 bases in between. Germline values: CDR1 LGHDT, CDR2 YNNKEL (reference sequence). CDR3: CASSQWVGLHNEQFF. The CDR3 nucleotides are TGTGCCAGCAGCCAGTGGGTTGGACTGCACAATGAGCAGTTCTTC.

This chain links TRBV7-2 with TRBJ1-3; the D is unclear. This CDR3 has 15 residues. Germline loops: CDR1 SGHTA, CDR2 FQGNSA. Trimming removed 1 base at V and 0 bases at J, with 7 bases between. CDR3 in DNA: TGTGCCAGCAGCTTAGGACATCCCTCTGGAAACACCATATATTTT. Its protein is CASSLGHPSGNTIYF. The full variable domain, its missing parts supplied by reference TRBV7-2 and TRBJ1-3, is GAGVSQSPSNKVTEKGKDVELRCDPISGHTALYWYRQSLGQGLEFLIYFQGNSAPDKSGLPSDRFSAERTGGSVSTLTIQRTQQEDSAVYLCASSLGHPSGNTIYFGEGSWLTVV.

The chain links TRBV7-3 to TRBJ2-2, with D hard to call. Germline lookup yields CDR1 SGHTA and CDR2 FQGTGA. V was pared by 0 bases and J by 0 bases, with 5 bases between. The CDR3 has 15 residues. CDR3 DNA: TGTGCCAGCAGCTTAACAGGGACGAACACCGGGGAGCTGTTTTTT. Its protein is CASSLTGTNTGELFF.

The rearrangement links TRBV12-3 or TRBV12-4 to TRBJ2-1; no clear D gene. The CDR3 is 13 residues long. The V end was cut by 2 bases, the J end by 10 bases, with 12 bases between. CDR3 in DNA: TGTGCCAGCAGTTTACGACGAACGGACGAGCAGTTCTTC. Its protein is CASSLRRTDEQFF.

This chain uses TRBV15 with TRBJ2-2; D not resolved. The germline CDR1 and CDR2 sequences are LNHNV and YYDKDF (reference sequence). V shed 1 base and J shed 4 bases, with 13 bases lying between them. The CDR3 is 16 amino acids. The CDR3 bases are TGTGCCACCAGCAGAGGGGGTACGGTGGGCACCGGGGAGCTGTTTTTT. Its protein product is CATSRGGTVGTGELFF. Together with reference TRBV15 and TRBJ2-2, the CDR3 gives the full variable domain: DAMVIQNPRYQVTQFGKPVTLSCSQTLNHNVMYWYQQKSSQAPKLLFHYYDKDFNNEADTPDNFQSRRPNTSFCFLDIRSPGLGDTAMYLCATSRGGTVGTGELFFGEGSRLTVL.

V is TRBV5-4 and J is TRBJ2-1; 8 bases line up with TRBD2. The CDR3 is 16 amino acids. The V and J ends lost 4 bases and 0 bases, in that order; junction bases with no gene match: 6. Germline V CDR1 and CDR2: SGHNT, YYREEE (reference sequence). CDR3 bases: TGTGCCAGCAGCCCGGGAGGGGAAGGCTCCTACAATGAGCAGTTCTTC. Translation: CASSPGGEGSYNEQFF.